Detailed here is one TCR beta chain. Its antigen is unknown. The unsorted PBMC replicate PCRs were performed with 300 ng DNA, 25,000 to 30,000 T cell genomes. This table comes from immunoSEQ multiplex PCR, and its TCRdb copy is limited to in-frame clones, with some not included. The sample has fewer than 600,000 clones; around 74% are singletons. This entry belongs to a study of shared clonotypes between healthy human individuals. The overall study: A couple of women and a few men aged 18 to 49 served as donors.

The J segment lost 6 bases and the V segment lost 5 bases, leaving 8 bases of the junction unmatched. Germline loops: CDR1 SGHRS, CDR2 YFSETQ. This CDR3 contains 15 residues. Findings and limits, study-wide: Represented genetic and exposure-history diversity was restricted by having few donors. The authors sampled blood alone, and tissue repertoires likely differ.

The chain joins TRBV5-1 to TRBJ2-3; 11 nucleotides agree with TRBD1. The sequencing sample was made of PBMCs. This TCR derives from a woman aged 40 to 50 in good health. Some clones in this sample may be carry-over from other donors' samples. The CDR3 region has the DNA TGCGCCAGCAGTTGGGACAGGGGGGCGTCTGATACGCAGTATTTT. This encodes CASSWDRGASDTQYF.